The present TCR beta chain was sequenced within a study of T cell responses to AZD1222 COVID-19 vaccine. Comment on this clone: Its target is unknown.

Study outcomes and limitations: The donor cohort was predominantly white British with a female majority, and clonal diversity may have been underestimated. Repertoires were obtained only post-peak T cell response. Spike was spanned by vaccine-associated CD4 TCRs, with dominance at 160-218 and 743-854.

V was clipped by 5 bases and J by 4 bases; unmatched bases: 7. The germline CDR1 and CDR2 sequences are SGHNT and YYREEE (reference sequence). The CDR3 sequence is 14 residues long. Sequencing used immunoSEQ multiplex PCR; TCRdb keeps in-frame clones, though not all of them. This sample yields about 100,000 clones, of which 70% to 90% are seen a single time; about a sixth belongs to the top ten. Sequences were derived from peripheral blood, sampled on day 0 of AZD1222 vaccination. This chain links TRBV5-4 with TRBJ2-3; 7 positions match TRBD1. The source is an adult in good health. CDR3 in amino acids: CASRSRQGSDTQYF. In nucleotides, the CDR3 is TGTGCCAGCAGATCAAGACAGGGATCAGATACGCAGTATTTT. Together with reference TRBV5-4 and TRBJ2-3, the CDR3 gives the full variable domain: ETGVTQSPTHLIKTRGQQVTLRCSSQSGHNTVSWYQQALGQGPQFIFQYYREEENGRGNFPPRFSGLQFPNYSSELNVNALELDDSALYLCASRSRQGSDTQYFGPGTRLTVL.